This T cell receptor beta chain was obtained from a study of STAT5B mutations in CD4+ large granular lymphocyte leukemia. Findings and caveats of the study: Main leukemic clonotypes were patient-specific, but roughly 26% appeared at low frequency elsewhere. Top patient clones used TRBV06 genes more often: 8/27 versus 2/35 in controls.

Assay: immunoSEQ multiplex PCR; the TCRdb copy retains only in-frame clones and omits some. The sample carries tens of thousands of clones, roughly 80% recorded once. Turning to this clone: The antigen is not known.

The CDR3 loop spans 14 amino acids. With 4 bases removed from V and 0 bases from J, the gap between germline ends came to 7 bases. The germline V gene encodes CDR1 MGHRA and CDR2 YSYEKL. The J gene is TRBJ1-5, the V gene TRBV4-1; the D gene is possibly TRBD1 (6 bases). The sequenced material came from CD4+ T cells from blood buffy coats. The receptor was derived from a human donor in good health. The CDR3 DNA is TGCGCCAGCAGCCGGGACACTAGCAATCAGCCCCAGCATTTT. It yields the protein CASSRDTSNQPQHF.